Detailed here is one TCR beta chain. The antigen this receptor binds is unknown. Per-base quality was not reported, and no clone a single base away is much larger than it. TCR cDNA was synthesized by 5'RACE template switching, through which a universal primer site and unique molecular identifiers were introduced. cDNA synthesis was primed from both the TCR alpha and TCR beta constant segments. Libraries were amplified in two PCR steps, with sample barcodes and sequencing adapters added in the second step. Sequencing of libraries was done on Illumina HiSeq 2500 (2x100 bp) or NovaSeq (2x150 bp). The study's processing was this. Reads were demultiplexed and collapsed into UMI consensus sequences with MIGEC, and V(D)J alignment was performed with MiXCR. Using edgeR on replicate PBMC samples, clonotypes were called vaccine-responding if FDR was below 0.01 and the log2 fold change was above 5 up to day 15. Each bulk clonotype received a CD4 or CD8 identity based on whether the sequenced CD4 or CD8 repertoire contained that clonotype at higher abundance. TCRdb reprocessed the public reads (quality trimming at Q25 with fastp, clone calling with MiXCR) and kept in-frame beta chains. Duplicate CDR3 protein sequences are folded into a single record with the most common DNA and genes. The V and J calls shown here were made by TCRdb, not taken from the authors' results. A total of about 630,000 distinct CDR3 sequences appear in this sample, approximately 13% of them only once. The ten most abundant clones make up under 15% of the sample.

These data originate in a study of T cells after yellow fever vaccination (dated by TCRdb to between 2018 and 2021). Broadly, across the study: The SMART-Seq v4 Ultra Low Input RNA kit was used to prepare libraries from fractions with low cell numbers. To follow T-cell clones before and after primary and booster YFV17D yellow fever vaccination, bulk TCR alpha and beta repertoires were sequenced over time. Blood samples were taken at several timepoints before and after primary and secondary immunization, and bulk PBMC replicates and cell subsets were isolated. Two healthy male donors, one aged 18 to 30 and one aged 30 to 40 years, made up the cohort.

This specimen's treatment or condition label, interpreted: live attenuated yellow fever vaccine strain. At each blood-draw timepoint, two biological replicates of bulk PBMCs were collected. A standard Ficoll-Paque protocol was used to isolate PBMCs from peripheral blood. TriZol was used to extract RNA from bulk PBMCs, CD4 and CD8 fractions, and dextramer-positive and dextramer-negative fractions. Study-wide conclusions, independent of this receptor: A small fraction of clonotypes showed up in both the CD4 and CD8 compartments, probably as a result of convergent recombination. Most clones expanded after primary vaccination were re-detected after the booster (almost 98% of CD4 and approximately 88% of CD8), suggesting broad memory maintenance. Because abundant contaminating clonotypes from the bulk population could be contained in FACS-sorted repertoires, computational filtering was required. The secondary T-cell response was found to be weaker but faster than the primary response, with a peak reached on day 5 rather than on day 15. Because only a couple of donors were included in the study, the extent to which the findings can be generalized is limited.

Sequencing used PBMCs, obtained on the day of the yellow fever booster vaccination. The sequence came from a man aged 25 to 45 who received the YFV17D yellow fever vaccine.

The CDR3: CASSHNRKSAYEQYF. The DNA is TGTGCCAGCAGCCACAATAGAAAATCAGCCTACGAGCAGTACTTC. The chain is assembled from TRBV5-5 and TRBJ2-7; the D gene lacks a confident call. Reading the germline V gene (reference sequence) gives CDR1 SGHKS and CDR2 YYEKEE. V lost 4 bases and J lost 2 bases; the stretch between them is 16 bases long. The CDR3 measures 15 amino acids from cysteine to phenylalanine. CDR3 DNA only is kept here, 45 bases in frame from base 1. The CDR3, completed at both ends by the reference TRBV5-5 and TRBJ2-7 genes, gives the full variable domain DAGVTQSPTHLIKTRGQQVTLRCSPISGHKSVSWYQQVLGQGPQFIFQYYEKEERGRGNFPDRFSARQFPNYSSELNVNALLLGDSALYLCASSHNRKSAYEQYFGPGTRLTVT.